This T cell receptor (beta chain) was captured by sequencing in a study of T cell repertoires in cytomegalovirus infection. About the study: Recently identified HLA-C-restricted CMV epitopes and well-studied HLA-B-restricted CMV epitopes were used by the study. An indication of both CMV infection and matching HLA type came from public TCR beta signatures. Whole-study findings and limits: What dominated the ex vivo response were HLA-C-restricted CMV-specific TCR beta clonotypes.

In TCRdb, the reads were re-called with MiXCR into one record per CDR3 protein. The top ten hold under 15% of the sample, which has fewer than 850,000 distinct CDR3 sequences, roughly 28% seen once. The CDR3 is 12 residues long. Germline V lookup: CDR1 DFQATT, CDR2 SNEGSKA (reference sequence). A note on this clonotype: Its antigen is currently unknown.

The clonotype comes from a human donor in good health (CMV status not recorded). Some clones in this sample may be carry-over from other donors' samples. The sequencing here drew on cultured CD8+ T cells from PBMCs, taken from culture after CMV antigen stimulation. The chain uses TRBV20-1 and TRBJ2-3; TRBD2 matches 8 bases. In nucleotides, the CDR3 is TGCAGCGCGGGGGGCCCATCCGATACGCAGTATTTT. Translated, it gives CSAGGPSDTQYF.